Listed here is a single TCR beta chain. Its antigen is unknown. Assay runs were performed at deep level. The repertoire was sequenced with immunoSEQ multiplex PCR; TCRdb's copy has only in-frame clones and lacks some. The repertoire holds roughly 1 million clones, with roughly 80% as singletons. Germline CDR1 and CDR2: PRHDT and FYEKMQ (reference sequence). CDR3 length: 14 amino acids. The V end lost 1 base, the J end lost 8 bases, and 14 bases lay between the germline ends. The data were taken from a study of shared clonotypes between healthy human individuals. Study information: Sampling drew on donors who were two women and a few men aged 18 to 49. Overall study results and limits: A few donors shared about 4.5% of their naive CD4 clonotypes.

The gene calls are TRBV13 and TRBJ1-1; D perhaps matches TRBD1 (6 bases). Specimen: memory CD4+ T cells sorted from blood. Specified subset: CD45RA-negative fraction. The sequence came from a man younger than 35 in good health. CDR3 in amino acids: CASSLDDRPEEAFF. DNA for the CDR3: TGTGCCAGCAGCTTAGATGACAGGCCGGAGGAAGCTTTCTTT.